One and the same sample provided the 10 T cell receptor beta chains below, sequenced in a study of cytomegalovirus exposure and HLA in healthy donors. PCR involved 60 Vbeta and 13 Jbeta primers. The data were produced by immunoSEQ multiplex PCR, yet TCRdb's version contains in-frame clones alone and is incomplete. This sample has 150,000 or so clones; more than 60% occur once, and the top ten carry around 3.6%. The source material was PBMCs. Source of these receptors: a woman between 40 and 55 years old in good health and CMV-seronegative.

This clone was picked up a small number of times. V and J are TRBV6-1 and TRBJ2-1, with 8 bases matching TRBD2. V lost 2 bases to trimming and J lost 12 bases; unmatched junction nucleotides: 21. The germline V gene has CDR1 MNHNS and CDR2 SASEGT. This CDR3 spans 18 amino acids. This CDR3 reads CASSETVVDSGAKMRQFF. The DNA for the CDR3 is TGTGCCAGCAGTGAAACGGTGGTTGATAGCGGGGCGAAAATGAGGCAGTTCTTC.

The J gene is TRBJ2-7, the V gene TRBV30; 12 nucleotides line up with TRBD2. Trimming took 1 base from V and 7 from J; bases not matched to a gene: 14. This CDR3 region has 17 residues. From germline, CDR1 is GTSNPN and CDR2 SVGIG (reference sequence). Here the CDR3 DNA reads TGTGCCTGGAGTGAACGAAGCGGACTAGCGGGGCCTAGAGAGCAGTACTTC. Translation gives CAWSERSGLAGPREQYF.

The chain carries TRBV4-1 and TRBJ1-3; D is unclear. Germline CDR1 is MGHRA and CDR2 is YSYEKL. V was pared by 1 base and J by 0 bases, with 4 bases between. There are 14 residues in the CDR3. CDR3 in amino acids: CASSQGHSGNTIYF. CDR3 bases: TGCGCCAGCAGCCAAGGGCACTCTGGAAACACCATATATTTT.

The count of this clone is one. This chain connects TRBV6-4 to TRBJ2-1; 10 nucleotides agree with TRBD2. Germline V gene sequence: CDR1 MRHNA, CDR2 SNTAGT. The CDR3 runs to 16 residues. Trimming took 6 bases from V and 6 from J; bases not matched to a gene: 11. The CDR3 region has the DNA TGTGCCAGCAGCCGACTAGCGGGCAATTATGTCAATGAGCAGTTCTTC. Translating gives CASSRLAGNYVNEQFF.

A note on this clone: In the same sample, other DNA sequences code for this CDR3. V gene TRBV30 combines with J gene TRBJ1-5; 8 bases line up with TRBD1. Germline V gives CDR1 GTSNPN, CDR2 SVGIG (reference sequence). This CDR3 contains 13 residues. V dropped 2 bases and J dropped 5; count of bases not matched to a gene: 2. The CDR3 DNA is TGTGCCTGGAGTACACAGGGGGATCAGCCCCAGCATTTT. Translated, it gives CAWSTQGDQPQHF.

The chain's CDR3 is CASSDTHSGLGSTEAFF. In nucleotides, the CDR3 is TGTGCCAGCAGTGACACCCACTCGGGACTAGGGAGCACTGAAGCTTTCTTT. The chain combines TRBV6-1 with TRBJ1-1; weak D call: TRBD1 (5 bases). CDR1 is MNHNS, CDR2 SASEGT, per germline. The ends were cut back, 3 bases at V and 4 bases at J, with 21 bases in the middle. CDR3 length equals 17 residues.

The chain uses TRBV5-1 and TRBJ2-3; 7 bases align to TRBD1. J gave up 3 bases and V 4 bases, and 11 bases lay outside the gene matches. This CDR3 has 16 amino acids. Germline V gene data show CDR1 as SGHRS and CDR2 as YFSETQ. CDR3 region: CASSALGQVPTDTQYF. CDR3 bases: TGCGCCAGCAGCGCTCTCGGACAGGTTCCGACAGATACGCAGTATTTT.

The chain couples TRBV5-4 to TRBJ2-1; 8 bases line up with TRBD1. With 0 bases clipped from V and 7 bases from J, the junction kept 6 bases outside the gene matches. This CDR3 is 15 amino acids long. CDR1 is SGHNT, CDR2 YYREEE, per germline (reference sequence). In DNA form, the CDR3 reads TGTGCCAGCAGCTTGGGAGGACAGGGAGGAAATGAGCAGTTCTTC. Translated, it gives CASSLGGQGGNEQFF.

This clone appeared once. V usage is TRBV10-3 and J usage is TRBJ1-1; D gene unclear. This CDR3 region has 14 residues. Trimming stripped 5 bases from V and 0 bases from J, with 10 bases between. Germline assignment: CDR1 ENHRY and CDR2 SYGVKD. The DNA for the CDR3 is TGTGCCATCAGTAGGGAGGAGATGAACACTGAAGCTTTCTTT. This encodes CAISREEMNTEAFF.

The V and J genes are TRBV6-1 and TRBJ2-1; the match to TRBD2 covers 9 bases. Germline V CDR1 and CDR2: MNHNS, SASEGT. J was trimmed by 8 bases and V by 0 bases; bases with no gene match: 14. This CDR3 comprises 18 residues. CDR3 protein: CASSEARGGGGHLDEQFF. Here the CDR3 DNA reads TGTGCCAGCAGTGAAGCGCGTGGCGGGGGGGGACACCTCGATGAGCAGTTCTTC.